Sequencing of this TCR beta chain was carried out in a study of identifying expanded T cells in peripheral blood. Collection occurred without any documented infections or immune events in donors. Study findings and constraints: Variance in clone template counts between approximately two-week samples significantly increased with total template count across all healthy donors.

TCRdb's copy holds only in-frame clones and misses some; the assay was immunoSEQ multiplex PCR. The sample lists more than 50,000 clones; about four fifths were seen once. Note on this clone: What it binds is not known.

Specimen: blood. This sequence originates from a person between 18 and 75 years old in good health.

Here the CDR3 reads CASSLRKAEHTDTQYF. CDR3 nucleotides: TGTGCCAGCAGCTTAAGAAAAGCCGAACACACAGATACGCAGTATTTT. This chain joins TRBV11-3 and TRBJ2-3; D gene unclear. The CDR3 extends over 16 amino acids. Trimming pared 2 bases from V and 2 bases from J, leaving 14 bases between. Germline values: CDR1 SGHNT, CDR2 YENEEA.